The 30 T cell receptor beta chains given below trace back to one sample, sequenced in a study of shared clonotypes between healthy human individuals. The assay was immunoSEQ multiplex PCR, and TCRdb's table has in-frame clones only and misses some. The sample has roughly 1.5 million clones; approximately 98% are singletons. The source material was naive CD4+ T cells sorted from blood. Subset reported: CD45RA+ positively selected. Receptor source: a man aged 25-45 years in good health.

The DNA for the CDR3 is TGTGCCAGCAGCCTTTTAGCGGGAGTGGCCGGGGAGCTGTTTTTT. Translated, it gives CASSLLAGVAGELFF. This chain connects TRBV6-4 to TRBJ2-2; 9 nucleotides agree with TRBD2. J was trimmed by 6 bases and V by 6 bases; bases with no gene match: 8. CDR1 is MRHNA and CDR2 is SNTAGT in the germline V gene. CDR3 length: 15 residues.

V is TRBV28 and J is TRBJ1-1; D remains ambiguous. Germline values: CDR1 MDHEN, CDR2 SYDVKM. This CDR3 contains 12 residues. Trimming left V 6 bases short and J 0 bases short, with 5 bases between. The CDR3: CASRDLNTEAFF. The CDR3 DNA reads as TGTGCCAGCAGAGATCTGAACACTGAAGCTTTCTTT.

This rearrangement joins TRBV6-5 to TRBJ2-5, with TRBD1 matching 10 bases. Germline values: CDR1 MNHEY, CDR2 SVGAGI. The CDR3 totals 13 residues. With 4 bases clipped from V and 10 bases from J, the junction kept 6 bases outside the gene matches. CDR3 sequence: CASSLGQGKVQYF. CDR3 nucleotides: TGTGCCAGCAGTTTGGGACAGGGGAAGGTCCAGTACTTC.

The chain joins TRBV7-9 to TRBJ1-1; 7 bases are a match to TRBD1. The V and J ends lost 5 bases and 6 bases, in that order; junction bases with no gene match: 9. The germline gives CDR1 SEHNR, CDR2 FQNEAQ (reference sequence). CDR3 length: 14 residues. The CDR3 loop reads CASSQDRVGAEAFF. The CDR3 DNA reads TGTGCCAGCAGCCAAGACAGGGTAGGAGCTGAAGCTTTCTTT. Full variable domain (remainder filled in from reference TRBV7-9 and TRBJ1-1): DTGVSQNPRHKITKRGQNVTFRCDPISEHNRLYWYRQTLGQGPEFLTYFQNEAQLEKSRLLSDRFSAERPKGSFSTLEIQRTEQGDSAMYLCASSQDRVGAEAFFGQGTRLTVV.

This chain connects TRBV18 to TRBJ2-7; TRBD1 matches at 8 bases. This CDR3 has 16 residues. Per the germline V gene, CDR1 is KGHSH and CDR2 is LQKENI. V lost 2 bases, J lost 2 bases, and 8 bases stayed unmatched. The CDR3 DNA reads TGTGCCAGCTCACCAGTAGGACAGGGATCAACCTACGAGCAGTACTTC. Its protein is CASSPVGQGSTYEQYF.

This chain's CDR3 is CASSHQMNRGRGDEQYF. CDR3 nucleotide sequence: TGTGCCAGCAGTCACCAGATGAACAGGGGGCGCGGTGACGAGCAGTACTTC. The rearrangement links TRBV27 to TRBJ2-7, with 9 bases matching TRBD1. The CDR3 loop spans 17 amino acids. Germline CDR1 MNHEY, CDR2 SMNVEV (reference sequence). Losses at the gene ends were 5 bases for V and 5 bases for J; bases not matched to a gene: 16.

The rearrangement links TRBV5-1 to TRBJ2-7; 7 bases are a match to TRBD1. This CDR3 contains 15 residues. Trimming cost V 4 bases and J 2 bases; bases outside gene matches: 9. Germline V gene data show CDR1 as SGHRS and CDR2 as YFSETQ. In DNA form, the CDR3 reads TGCGCCAGCAGCCGCTCACAGGGGTCCACCTACGAGCAGTACTTC. Its translation is CASSRSQGSTYEQYF.

The chain couples TRBV30 to TRBJ2-7; 7 bases fit TRBD1. The CDR3 totals 16 residues. In germline, CDR1 is GTSNPN, CDR2 SVGIG (reference sequence). V lost 3 bases, J lost 1 base, and 12 bases stayed unmatched. Here the CDR3 reads CAWSQRDRVLSYEQYF. The CDR3 nucleotides are TGTGCCTGGAGCCAAAGAGACAGGGTTCTTTCCTACGAGCAGTACTTC. Looking up the rest from reference TRBV30 and TRBJ2-7 gives the full variable domain: SQTIHQWPATLVQPVGSPLSLECTVEGTSNPNLYWYRQAAGRGLQLLFYSVGIGQISSEVPQNLSASRPQDRQFILSSKKLLLSDSGFYLCAWSQRDRVLSYEQYFGPGTRLTVT.

The chain has TRBV27 and TRBJ2-7, with D perhaps TRBD2 (6 bases). Deletions cut 2 bases from V and 0 bases from J, with 11 bases between. The CDR3 has 15 residues. CDR1 and CDR2 from the germline V gene are MNHEY and SMNVEV (reference sequence). The CDR3 protein is CASSLMGGGSYEQYF. For the CDR3, the DNA is TGTGCCAGCAGTTTAATGGGGGGTGGCTCCTACGAGCAGTACTTC.

The chain combines TRBV5-1 with TRBJ2-5; the D gene could be TRBD1 or TRBD2 (5 bases each). Germline lookup yields CDR1 SGHRS and CDR2 YFSETQ. This CDR3 comprises 16 residues. V lost 0 bases and J 2 bases, leaving 14 bases between the germline ends. CDR3 residues: CASSLESGSPQETQYF. In DNA form, the CDR3 reads TGCGCCAGCAGCTTGGAATCAGGGAGTCCACAAGAGACCCAGTACTTC.

This rearrangement joins TRBV4-2 to TRBJ2-1; D may correspond to TRBD1 or TRBD2 (5 bases each). Trimming took 2 bases from V and 4 from J, leaving 24 bases between them. Germline V gene data show CDR1 as LGHNA and CDR2 as YNFKEQ. The CDR3 loop spans 19 amino acids. CDR3 amino acids: CASSQQTSRSRGVYNEQFF. The CDR3 DNA reads TGTGCCAGCAGCCAACAAACGAGTCGCTCCAGAGGGGTTTACAATGAGCAGTTCTTC.

The chain recombines TRBV2 with TRBJ1-1; D uncertain. V was shortened by 8 bases and J by 2 bases, with 15 bases between the two germline ends. This CDR3 has 14 residues. The germline V gene has CDR1 SNHLY and CDR2 FYNNEI. In DNA, the CDR3 is TGTGCCAGCTCTACACAAACAGTAAACACTGAAGCTTTCTTT. This gives the protein CASSTQTVNTEAFF.

The rearrangement uses TRBV28 and TRBJ2-7; 7 bases agree with TRBD1. This CDR3 is 14 amino acids long. Germline V CDR1 and CDR2: MDHEN, SYDVKM. V trimming: 7 bases; J trimming: 4 bases; junction bases outside the gene matches: 10. CDR3 residues: CASKNRGPGYEQYF. The DNA for the CDR3 is TGTGCCAGCAAAAACAGGGGACCTGGGTACGAGCAGTACTTC.

V usage is TRBV5-5 and J usage is TRBJ2-1; D gene ambiguous. Germline CDR1 reads SGHKS; CDR2 reads YYEKEE (reference sequence). This CDR3 comprises 17 residues. Trimming pared 4 bases from V and 3 bases from J, leaving 20 bases between. The CDR3 DNA reads as TGTGCCAGCAGCCCGGCCTATTTGTCGAGTAACTACAATGAGCAGTTCTTC. Its protein is CASSPAYLSSNYNEQFF.

This chain joins TRBV5-6 and TRBJ2-5, with 7 bases matching TRBD2. V trimming: 1 base; J trimming: 5 bases; junction bases outside the gene matches: 11. The CDR3 contains 16 residues. CDR1 and CDR2 (germline): SGHDT, YYEEEE. The CDR3 here is CASSLLPGGSTETQYF. DNA of the CDR3: TGTGCCAGCAGCTTGTTACCGGGAGGATCTACGGAGACCCAGTACTTC.

This chain uses TRBV5-1 with TRBJ2-7, with D perhaps TRBD1 (6 bases). Trimming shortened V by 3 bases and J by 3 bases, and 10 bases separated the two germline ends. CDR1 and CDR2 (germline): SGHRS, YFSETQ. The CDR3 contains 13 residues. The CDR3 is CASSYVDSYEQYF. CDR3 nucleotide sequence: TGCGCCAGCAGCTACGTGGACAGCTACGAGCAGTACTTC. Supplemented by reference TRBV5-1 and TRBJ2-7, the full variable domain reads KAGVTQTPRYLIKTRGQQVTLSCSPISGHRSVSWYQQTPGQGLQFLFEYFSETQRNKGNFPGRFSGRQFSNSRSEMNVSTLELGDSALYLCASSYVDSYEQYFGPGTRLTVT.

This chain links TRBV20-1 with TRBJ2-7; no clear D. With 6 bases removed from V and 2 bases from J, the gap between germline ends came to 8 bases. CDR3 length equals 11 residues. From germline, CDR1 is DFQATT and CDR2 SNEGSKA (reference sequence). The chain's CDR3 is CSAKTTYEQYF. The CDR3 nucleotides are TGCAGTGCCAAGACGACCTACGAGCAGTACTTC.

The chain has TRBV10-3 and TRBJ2-3, with D perhaps TRBD2 (5 bases). The germline gives CDR1 ENHRY, CDR2 SYGVKD. Trimming left V 6 bases short and J 1 base short, with 8 bases between. The CDR3 has 13 amino acids. CDR3 in amino acids: CAIRGSGTDTQYF. For the CDR3, the DNA is TGTGCCATCAGGGGGAGTGGCACAGATACGCAGTATTTT.

The chain links TRBV4-3 to TRBJ1-2; D is uncertain. V lost 0 bases and J 8 bases, leaving 13 bases between the germline ends. This CDR3 is 14 amino acids long. Germline lookup yields CDR1 LGHNA and CDR2 YSLEER. CDR3: CASSQDGFRFGYTF. CDR3 nucleotides: TGCGCCAGCAGCCAAGATGGGTTCAGGTTCGGCTACACCTTC.

The V gene is TRBV7-2, the J gene TRBJ2-7; D is undetermined. The V gene lost 5 bases and the J gene lost 1 base, with 12 bases spanning the gap. Germline CDR1 and CDR2: SGHTA and FQGNSA. This CDR3 has 14 amino acids. CDR3 DNA sequence: TGTGCCAGCAGCCGAAAAGGTGGGTCCTACGAGCAGTACTTC. It encodes CASSRKGGSYEQYF. The full variable domain, its missing parts supplied by reference TRBV7-2 and TRBJ2-7, is GAGVSQSPSNKVTEKGKDVELRCDPISGHTALYWYRQSLGQGLEFLIYFQGNSAPDKSGLPSDRFSAERTGGSVSTLTIQRTQQEDSAVYLCASSRKGGSYEQYFGPGTRLTVT.

The chain uses TRBV28 and TRBJ1-5, with 11 bases fitting TRBD1. CDR3 length equals 14 residues. V lost 3 bases to trimming and J lost 7 bases; unmatched junction nucleotides: 2. Germline lookup yields CDR1 MDHEN and CDR2 SYDVKM. CDR3: CASSFGQGAQPQHF. The CDR3 DNA reads as TGTGCCAGCAGTTTTGGACAGGGGGCACAGCCCCAGCATTTT. The complete variable domain, with remaining parts taken from reference TRBV28 and TRBJ1-5, reads DVKVTQSSRYLVKRTGEKVFLECVQDMDHENMFWYRQDPGLGLRLIYFSYDVKMKEKGDIPEGYSVSREKKERFSLILESASTNQTSMYLCASSFGQGAQPQHFGDGTRLSIL.

The rearrangement links TRBV28 to TRBJ2-7; 12 nucleotides match TRBD2. Germline CDR1 and CDR2: MDHEN and SYDVKM. This CDR3 region has 14 residues. The V segment lost 7 bases and the J segment 3 bases; nucleotides outside the gene matches: 4. The CDR3 region is CASTPTSGSYEQYF. CDR3 coding DNA: TGTGCCAGCACCCCGACTAGCGGGAGCTACGAGCAGTACTTC.

This chain uses TRBV11-3 with TRBJ2-3, with 8 bases fitting TRBD2. Germline CDR1 reads SGHNT; CDR2 reads YENEEA. Losses at the gene ends were 10 bases for V and 8 bases for J; bases not matched to a gene: 5. This CDR3 contains 11 residues. The CDR3 DNA is TGTGCCACCCCAAGCGGGGGTACGCAGTATTTT. This gives the protein CATPSGGTQYF.

This clone appeared a single time. This chain links TRBV5-1 with TRBJ1-3; the D is unclear. The germline CDR1 and CDR2 sequences are SGHRS and YFSETQ. The length of the CDR3 is 15 residues. V lost 0 bases and J lost 2, with 9 bases in between. As DNA, the CDR3 is TGCGCCAGCAGCTTGGATGAAGCAGCTGGAAACACCATATATTTT. Its translation: CASSLDEAAGNTIYF.

The V gene is TRBV29-1, the J gene TRBJ2-7, with 8 bases lining up with TRBD1. CDR3 length equals 13 residues. Germline CDR1 is SQVTM and CDR2 is ANQGSEA. V was clipped by 6 bases and J by 3 bases; unmatched bases: 7. The CDR3 DNA is TGCAGCGTCGGACAGGGTATTTTCTACGAGCAGTACTTC. Translating gives CSVGQGIFYEQYF.

CDR3 region: CASSYSGRIDEQYF. The CDR3 bases are TGTGCCAGCAGTTACTCCGGGAGAATCGACGAGCAGTACTTC. V usage is TRBV6-5 and J usage is TRBJ2-7; D is perhaps TRBD2 (6 bases). Germline CDR1 reads MNHEY; CDR2 reads SVGAGI. V was cut by 0 bases and J by 5 bases, with 11 bases left in between. This CDR3 region has 14 residues.

The chain joins TRBV15 to TRBJ1-2; no reliable D call. Germline V gives CDR1 LNHNV, CDR2 YYDKDF (reference sequence). Between the trimmed V and J ends, which lost 1 base and 1 base, there was a span of 13 bases. This CDR3 contains 16 residues. CDR3: CATSRGVAEINYGYTF. Written as DNA, the CDR3 is TGTGCCACCAGCAGAGGCGTGGCAGAAATTAACTATGGCTACACCTTC.

This clone was counted once. This chain links TRBV19 with TRBJ1-5; D may be TRBD1 (5 bases). CDR1 and CDR2 from the germline V gene are LNHDA and SQIVND (reference sequence). This CDR3 is built from 15 residues. Trimming pared 6 bases from V and 2 bases from J, leaving 14 bases between. In DNA, the CDR3 is TGTGCCAGTAGCCAACACGGGGGGGGCAATCAGCCCCAGCATTTT. It is translated as CASSQHGGGNQPQHF.

The chain combines TRBV6-4 with TRBJ1-1; D is uncertain. In germline, CDR1 is MRHNA, CDR2 SNTAGT. The CDR3 length is 13 residues. The germline V and J ends were trimmed by 6 bases and 1 base, with 9 bases remaining between them. DNA for the CDR3: TGTGCCAGCAGCGTAAAGAAGAACACTGAAGCTTTCTTT. Protein product: CASSVKKNTEAFF.

This clone was picked up one time. The chain couples TRBV11-2 to TRBJ1-1; TRBD1 matches 8 bases. The CDR3 length is 17 residues. V lost 4 bases and J lost 4; bases outside the gene matches: 14. The germline V gene encodes CDR1 SGHAT and CDR2 FQNNGV. The CDR3 loop is CASSSWTGTRSGTEAFF. DNA for the CDR3: TGTGCCAGCAGCTCCTGGACAGGGACTAGGTCAGGCACTGAAGCTTTCTTT. Based on the CDR3 plus reference TRBV11-2 and TRBJ1-1, the full variable domain is EAGVAQSPRYKIIEKRQSVAFWCNPISGHATLYWYQQILGQGPKLLIQFQNNGVVDDSQLPKDRFSAERLKGVDSTLKIQPAKLEDSAVYLCASSSWTGTRSGTEAFFGQGTRLTVV.